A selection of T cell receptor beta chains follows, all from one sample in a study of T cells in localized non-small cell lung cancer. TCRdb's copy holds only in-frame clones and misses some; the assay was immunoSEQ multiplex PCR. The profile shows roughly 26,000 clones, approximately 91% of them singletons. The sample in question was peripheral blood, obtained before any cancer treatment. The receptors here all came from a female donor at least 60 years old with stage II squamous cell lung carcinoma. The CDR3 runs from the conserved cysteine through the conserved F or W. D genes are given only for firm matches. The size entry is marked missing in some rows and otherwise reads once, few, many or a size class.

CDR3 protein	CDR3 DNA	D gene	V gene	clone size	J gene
CASSLAKTSGGKSTDTQYF	TGCGCCAGCAGCTTGGCCAAGACTAGCGGGGGGAAAAGCACAGATACGCAGTATTTT	TRBD2	TRBV5-1	NA	TRBJ2-3
CASSSRQGFSNQPQHF	TGTGCCAGTAGTAGCCGACAGGGTTTTAGCAATCAGCCCCAGCATTTT	TRBD1	TRBV19	NA	TRBJ1-5
CASRTGTGNIQYF	TGTGCCAGCAGGACCGGGACAGGAAACATTCAGTACTTC	TRBD1	TRBV28	NA	TRBJ2-4
CSVEEHLRTEAFF	TGCAGCGTTGAAGAACACCTTAGGACTGAAGCTTTCTTT	NA	TRBV29-1	NA	TRBJ1-1
CASSKAGKAETQYF	TGTGCCAGTAGTAAGGCAGGGAAGGCCGAGACCCAGTACTTC	NA	TRBV19	NA	TRBJ2-5
CASRVDRGTGMNTEAFF	TGCGCCAGCAGAGTGGACAGGGGAACTGGTATGAACACTGAAGCTTTCTTT	TRBD1	TRBV10-1	NA	TRBJ1-1
CASSVEMASSGNTIYF	TGTGCCAGCAGCGTAGAAATGGCTAGCTCTGGAAACACCATATATTTT	NA	TRBV9	NA	TRBJ1-3
CASNSRRGDNEQFF	TGTGCCAGCAATTCGAGGAGAGGGGACAATGAGCAGTTCTTC	NA	TRBV2	NA	TRBJ2-1
CASSAGTGVTEQYF	TGTGCCAGCAGCGCCGGGACAGGGGTTACCGAGCAGTACTTC	TRBD1	TRBV9	NA	TRBJ2-7
CASSLRGRYDQPQHF	TGTGCCAGCAGTTTGAGGGGTAGGTATGATCAGCCCCAGCATTTT	NA	TRBV28	NA	TRBJ1-5
CASSSTKYYGYTF	TGTGCCAGCAGCTCAACGAAGTACTATGGCTACACCTTC	NA	TRBV7-8	NA	TRBJ1-2
CATRPPGQPNTEAFF	TGCGCCACCCGACCCCCGGGACAGCCGAACACTGAAGCTTTCTTT	TRBD1	TRBV5-1	NA	TRBJ1-1
CASSVVGLAVDTQYF	TGTGCCAGCAGCGTAGTTGGGCTAGCGGTAGATACGCAGTATTTT	TRBD2	TRBV9	NA	TRBJ2-3
CASSQDGRGKDTQYF	TGCGCCAGCAGCCAAGATGGGCGGGGGAAAGATACGCAGTATTTT	TRBD2	TRBV4-1	NA	TRBJ2-3
CASSIQGLYNEQFF	TGTGCCAGTAGTATTCAGGGACTCTACAATGAGCAGTTCTTC	NA	TRBV19	NA	TRBJ2-1
CASSEGGQGRETQYF	TGCGCCAGCAGTGAGGGGGGACAGGGGCGAGAGACCCAGTACTTC	TRBD1	TRBV10-1	NA	TRBJ2-5
CASSARGWTEAFF	TGTGCCAGCAGTGCCAGGGGCTGGACTGAAGCTTTCTTT	NA	TRBV27	NA	TRBJ1-1
CASSESTGSYNEQFF	TGTGCCAGCAGTGAATCGACGGGCTCCTACAATGAGCAGTTCTTC	NA	TRBV2	NA	TRBJ2-1
CAICRDLSTGELFF	TGCGCCATCTGCCGGGACCTCTCCACCGGGGAGCTGTTTTTT	NA	TRBV5-1	once	TRBJ2-2
CAISGGPGTDTQYF	TGTGCCATCAGTGGGGGCCCGGGCACAGATACGCAGTATTTT	NA	TRBV10-3	NA	TRBJ2-3
CASSSGGSYEQYF	TGTGCCAGCAGTTCCGGTGGATCCTACGAGCAGTACTTC	NA	TRBV27	NA	TRBJ2-7
CASSERQGAYNEQFF	TGTGCCAGCAGCGAACGACAGGGGGCCTACAATGAGCAGTTCTTC	TRBD1	TRBV7-2	NA	TRBJ2-1
CSVRAATDTQYF	TGCAGCGTAAGGGCCGCCACAGATACGCAGTATTTT	NA	TRBV29-1	once	TRBJ2-3
CAISGPEAGEQYF	TGTGCCATCAGTGGTCCGGAAGCTGGCGAGCAGTACTTC	NA	TRBV10-3	NA	TRBJ2-7
CASRTGLSPYGYTF	TGTGCCAGCAGGACAGGGTTATCTCCCTATGGCTACACCTTC	TRBD1	TRBV28	NA	TRBJ1-2
CASSAEWYEQYF	TGTGCCAGCTCAGCGGAGTGGTACGAGCAGTACTTC	NA	TRBV2	NA	TRBJ2-7
CASSPAMNTEAFF	TGTGCCAGCAGTCCAGCTATGAACACTGAAGCTTTCTTT	NA	TRBV6-5	NA	TRBJ1-1
CASSLAGTVRYEQYF	TGTGCCAGCAGTTTAGCCGGGACAGTGCGATACGAGCAGTACTTC	TRBD1	TRBV28	NA	TRBJ2-7
CASSLSDNEQFF	TGTGCCAGCAGCTTATCTGACAATGAGCAGTTCTTC	NA	TRBV7-2	NA	TRBJ2-1
CASSPSRQGGEQYF	TGTGCCAGCTCACCCTCCCGCCAAGGGGGGGAGCAGTACTTC	NA	TRBV18	NA	TRBJ2-7
CSVKGQGGEKLFF	TGCAGCGTCAAGGGACAGGGCGGCGAAAAACTGTTTTTT	TRBD1	TRBV29-1	NA	TRBJ1-4
CASGWTGPDTQYF	TGTGCCAGCGGATGGACAGGCCCAGATACGCAGTATTTT	TRBD1	TRBV5-6	NA	TRBJ2-3
CASSPGTESGYTF	TGTGCCAGCAGCCCCGGGACAGAATCTGGCTACACCTTC	TRBD1	TRBV7-9	NA	TRBJ1-2
CASSLGSGTEAFF	TGTGCCAGCTCCCTTGGATCTGGGACTGAAGCTTTCTTT	NA	TRBV18	NA	TRBJ1-1
CASSPGRLEAFF	TGTGCCAGCTCACCGGGACGACTTGAAGCTTTCTTT	NA	TRBV18	NA	TRBJ1-1
CASSSLGWNGYTF	TGTGCCAGCAGTTCCCTAGGTTGGAATGGCTACACCTTC	NA	TRBV6-5	NA	TRBJ1-2
CASSLWTGPDYGYTF	TGTGCCAGCAGTTTATGGACAGGGCCCGACTATGGCTACACCTTC	TRBD1	TRBV28	NA	TRBJ1-2
CASSPNDRGNYNEQFF	TGTGCCAGCAGTCCCAACGACAGGGGAAACTACAATGAGCAGTTCTTC	TRBD1	TRBV28	NA	TRBJ2-1
CATTGSGTNTGELFF	TGTGCCACCACCGGATCGGGGACTAACACCGGGGAGCTGTTTTTT	NA	TRBV19	NA	TRBJ2-2
CASSRGQGATGELFF	TGTGCCAGTAGTAGGGGACAGGGGGCCACCGGGGAGCTGTTTTTT	TRBD1	TRBV19	NA	TRBJ2-2
CASSLNWAAGYTF	TGTGCCAGCAGTTTAAATTGGGCAGCTGGCTACACCTTC	NA	TRBV27	NA	TRBJ1-2
CASRRHRRQLHGYTF	TGTGCCAGTAGAAGACACCGCCGCCAGCTTCATGGCTACACCTTC	NA	TRBV19	few	TRBJ1-2
CASSLAGVGEKLFF	TGCGCCAGCAGCTTGGCCGGGGTGGGAGAAAAACTGTTTTTT	NA	TRBV5-1	NA	TRBJ1-4